A single sample gave rise to the 26 T cell receptor beta chains below, sequenced in a study of cytomegalovirus exposure and HLA in healthy donors. In the PCR, 60 Vbeta and 13 Jbeta primers were used. Data came from immunoSEQ multiplex PCR; TCRdb stores just in-frame clones and leaves some out. The sample includes under 200,000 clones, approximately 81% of them seen just once. The sequenced sample consisted of PBMCs. The source is a woman between 45 and 65 years old in good health and CMV-seronegative.

This chain connects TRBV6-6 to TRBJ2-3, with 13 bases lining up with TRBD2. The CDR3 extends over 16 amino acids. From germline, CDR1 is MNHNY and CDR2 SVGAGI (reference sequence). V lost 5 bases and J lost 2; bases outside the gene matches: 4. CDR3 sequence reads: CASSATSGGVTDTQYF. The CDR3 coding sequence is TGTGCCAGCAGTGCCACTAGCGGGGGGGTCACAGATACGCAGTATTTT.

Only one count was recorded for this clone. The chain recombines TRBV10-2 with TRBJ1-3; D is perhaps TRBD1 (5 bases). CDR1 and CDR2 (germline): WSHSY, SAAADI. This CDR3 is built from 16 residues. Trimming removed 3 bases at V and 5 bases at J, with 17 bases between. The chain's CDR3 is CASSDPRTGDRNTIYF. The CDR3 nucleotides are TGCGCCAGCAGTGATCCCCGAACGGGGGATAGAAACACCATATATTTT.

This clone has a single count. This chain links TRBV7-9 with TRBJ2-1; possible D gene TRBD1, 6 bases. The CDR3 is made up of 15 amino acids. Germline V gene lookup returns CDR1 SEHNR and CDR2 FQNEAQ (reference sequence). V was pared by 5 bases and J by 5 bases, with 16 bases between. The CDR3 protein is CASSRGDIQNNEQFF. The CDR3 nucleotides read TGTGCCAGCAGCAGAGGGGACATCCAGAACAATGAGCAGTTCTTC.

The V call is TRBV20-1, the J call TRBJ1-2; no definite D call. The CDR3 is 11 residues long. Germline lookup yields CDR1 DFQATT and CDR2 SNEGSKA (reference sequence). V was cut by 7 bases and J by 9 bases, with 15 bases left in between. Here the CDR3 reads CSVATPGSYTF. Here the CDR3 DNA reads TGCAGTGTAGCTACTCCGGGGAGCTACACCTTC.

The J gene is TRBJ1-3, the V gene TRBV7-8, with TRBD1 as a possible D gene (6 bases). Trimming took 5 bases from V and 4 from J, leaving 18 bases between them. There are 16 residues in the CDR3. CDR1 is SGHVS and CDR2 is FQNEAQ in the germline V gene. DNA for the CDR3: TGTGCCAGCAGCCACCCCGGGACATCTTCCGGAAACACCATATATTTT. This translates into CASSHPGTSSGNTIYF.

V and J are TRBV6-1 and TRBJ2-5, with 7 positions matching TRBD2. CDR1 and CDR2 from the germline V gene are MNHNS and SASEGT. The CDR3 is 19 amino acids. Trimming removed 3 bases from V and 7 bases from J; junction bases left unmatched: 23. The CDR3 bases are TGTGCCAGCAGTGACCGAATGAGGAGGAGCGGGGAGCCGAAAGGGACCCAGTACTTC. Translation gives CASSDRMRRSGEPKGTQYF.

In its sample, this clone was seen once. The chain recombines TRBV4-1 with TRBJ2-6, with TRBD2 as a possible D gene (6 bases). Per germline, CDR1 MGHRA and CDR2 YSYEKL. V gave up 0 bases and J gave up 0 bases, with 9 bases separating them. The CDR3 sequence is 17 residues long. The chain's CDR3 is CASSQDAGSSGANVLTF. In DNA form, the CDR3 reads TGCGCCAGCAGCCAAGACGCGGGGTCCTCTGGGGCCAACGTCCTGACTTTC.

The CDR3 DNA reads TGTGCCAGCAGTGTAACAGGGAGCTATGGCTACACCTTC. It codes for CASSVTGSYGYTF. The genes are TRBV27 and TRBJ1-2; TRBD1 is a possible D gene (6 bases). The CDR3 is 13 residues long. Germline V gene sequence: CDR1 MNHEY, CDR2 SMNVEV (reference sequence). V was trimmed by 5 bases and J by 4 bases, leaving 11 bases between them.

V is TRBV30 and J is TRBJ2-5; maybe TRBD1 (6 bases). There are 15 residues in the CDR3. V lost 2 bases, J lost 2 bases, and 15 bases lay in between. Germline-derived CDR1 and CDR2 are GTSNPN and SVGIG (reference sequence). CDR3: CAWSTLGAFQETQYF. The CDR3 DNA is TGTGCCTGGAGTACGTTGGGGGCCTTTCAAGAGACCCAGTACTTC.

The chain couples TRBV18 to TRBJ2-5; TRBD1 matches at 11 bases. CDR3 length: 15 amino acids. V lost 4 bases, J lost 4 bases, and 5 bases stayed unmatched. Germline V gene lookup returns CDR1 KGHSH and CDR2 LQKENI. CDR3 in DNA: TGTGCCAGCTCACGCGGGACAGGGGGGACAGAGACCCAGTACTTC. This translates into CASSRGTGGTETQYF.

CDR3 coding DNA: TGTGCCAGCAGCTGGGACAGGGGTGATGAGCAGTTCTTC. This codes for CASSWDRGDEQFF. The rearrangement uses TRBV5-6 and TRBJ2-1, with 10 positions matching TRBD1. The germline V gene has CDR1 SGHDT and CDR2 YYEEEE. V was pared by 3 bases and J by 8 bases, with 2 bases of the junction left unmatched. This CDR3 has 13 residues.

The gene calls are TRBV9 and TRBJ1-2; 11 bases are shared with TRBD1. Per the germline V gene, CDR1 is SGDLS and CDR2 is YYNGEE. Losses at the gene ends were 6 bases for V and 4 bases for J; bases not matched to a gene: 8. The CDR3 is made up of 15 amino acids. In DNA form, the CDR3 reads TGTGCCAGCAATACCGGGACAGGGGGTTTCTATGGCTACACCTTC. This translates into CASNTGTGGFYGYTF. Based on the CDR3 plus reference TRBV9 and TRBJ1-2, the full variable domain is DSGVTQTPKHLITATGQRVTLRCSPRSGDLSVYWYQQSLDQGLQFLIQYYNGEERAKGNILERFSAQQFPDLHSELNLSSLELGDSALYFCASNTGTGGFYGYTFGSGTRLTVV.

V gene TRBV5-4 combines with J gene TRBJ2-5; possibly TRBD1 for D (6 bases). Germline CDR1 is SGHNT and CDR2 is YYREEE (reference sequence). The CDR3 spans 14 residues. V dropped 5 bases and J dropped 4 bases, with 15 bases sitting between them. The chain's CDR3 is CASSSEYRVETQYF. In DNA form, the CDR3 reads TGTGCCAGCAGTTCAGAATACAGGGTAGAGACCCAGTACTTC.

This chain uses TRBV19 with TRBJ1-2; D is unclear. The CDR3 length is 10 residues. The V gene lost 5 bases and the J gene lost 8 bases, with 6 bases spanning the gap. In germline, CDR1 is LNHDA, CDR2 SQIVND (reference sequence). CDR3 region: CASSGLGYTF. CDR3 in DNA: TGTGCCAGTAGTGGCTTAGGCTACACCTTC.

The rearrangement uses TRBV5-1 and TRBJ2-5, with 13 bases that match TRBD2. CDR1 and CDR2 from the germline V gene are SGHRS and YFSETQ. The J segment lost 1 base and the V segment lost 4 bases, leaving 4 bases of the junction unmatched. CDR3 length equals 16 residues. The CDR3 protein is CASSPGLAGIQETQYF. CDR3 in DNA: TGCGCCAGCAGCCCGGGACTAGCGGGGATCCAAGAGACCCAGTACTTC.

The V gene is TRBV2, the J gene TRBJ2-7; 12 bases match TRBD2. The trim removed 6 bases at V and 1 base at J, leaving 4 bases unmatched. Germline assignment: CDR1 SNHLY and CDR2 FYNNEI. The CDR3 runs to 15 residues. Written as DNA, the CDR3 is TGTGCCAGCAGGAAGCTAGCGGGAGGGTCCTACGAGCAGTACTTC. Protein product: CASRKLAGGSYEQYF.

V gene TRBV7-9 combines with J gene TRBJ2-1; 11 bases agree with TRBD2. The CDR3 is made up of 18 amino acids. CDR1 SEHNR and CDR2 FQNEAQ come from the germline V gene (reference sequence). V was pared by 4 bases and J by 8 bases, with 16 bases of the junction left unmatched. CDR3 loop: CASSSLGRNSGRVYEQFF. DNA for the CDR3: TGTGCCAGCAGCTCCCTCGGGAGGAATAGCGGGAGGGTCTATGAGCAGTTCTTC.

This clone has just one count. One end of the junction fails to match germline, which may point to a read error. J is TRBJ2-7 and V is TRBV27, with 14 bases aligning to TRBD2. The CDR3 runs 18 residues. The germline gives CDR1 MNHEY, CDR2 SMNVEV (reference sequence). The chain's CDR3 is CASSPQGTSGRQIYGQYF. CDR3 DNA sequence: TGTGCCAGCAGTCCACAAGGGACTAGCGGGAGACAGATCTACGGGCAGTACTTC.

The V gene is TRBV29-1, the J gene TRBJ1-4; TRBD1 agrees at 8 bases. The J segment lost 8 bases and the V segment lost 7 bases, leaving 9 bases of the junction unmatched. Germline CDR1 is SQVTM and CDR2 is ANQGSEA. The CDR3 contains 13 residues. CDR3 loop: CSAASDRGEKLFF. The CDR3 bases are TGCAGCGCTGCTTCCGACAGGGGAGAAAAACTGTTTTTT.

This clone showed up many times. The V call is TRBV15, the J call TRBJ1-5; D is uncertain. Germline loops: CDR1 LNHNV, CDR2 YYDKDF (reference sequence). The CDR3 length is 13 residues. Trimming left V 5 bases short and J 5 bases short, with 10 bases between. The CDR3 here is CATSLGRHQPQHF. The CDR3 nucleotides are TGTGCCACCAGCCTCGGGAGGCATCAGCCCCAGCATTTT.

This clone has just a few counts. The CDR3 region is CASSQDERLDGSTDTQYF. In DNA, the CDR3 is TGTGCCAGCAGCCAAGATGAGCGCCTCGACGGTAGCACAGATACGCAGTATTTT. The rearrangement joins TRBV4-2 to TRBJ2-3; D is undetermined. The germline CDR1 and CDR2 sequences are LGHNA and YNFKEQ. CDR3 length equals 18 residues. With 0 bases removed from V and 0 bases from J, the gap between germline ends came to 16 bases.

The J gene is TRBJ1-2, the V gene TRBV6-5, with 7 bases aligning to TRBD1. CDR1 is MNHEY, CDR2 SVGAGI, per germline. The CDR3 runs 13 residues. Trimming cost V 6 bases and J 2 bases; bases outside gene matches: 3. This CDR3 reads CASRRGQNYGYTF. The CDR3 DNA is TGTGCCAGCAGAAGGGGACAGAACTATGGCTACACCTTC.

This clone was observed a single time. The chain carries TRBV19 and TRBJ2-7, with unresolved D. Looked up from germline, CDR1 is LNHDA and CDR2 is SQIVND (reference sequence). The CDR3 sequence is 14 residues long. V gave up 4 bases and J gave up 3 bases, with 13 bases separating them. The CDR3, as DNA: TGTGCCAGTAGTACCCCTGGGCTACGCTACGAGCAGTACTTC. Encoded protein: CASSTPGLRYEQYF. The variable domain in full, with the rest retrieved from reference TRBV19 and TRBJ2-7, is DGGITQSPKYLFRKEGQNVTLSCEQNLNHDAMYWYRQDPGQGLRLIYYSQIVNDFQKGDIAEGYSVSREKKESFPLTVTSAQKNPTAFYLCASSTPGLRYEQYFGPGTRLTVT.

The chain is built from TRBV11-2 and TRBJ1-4; D is unclear. V dropped 3 bases and J dropped 6 bases, with 23 bases sitting between them. Germline V lookup: CDR1 SGHAT, CDR2 FQNNGV. CDR3 length equals 18 residues. The CDR3 nucleotides are TGTGCCAGCAGCTTGATAAACTTAGGACCTTCCGGGGATGAAAAACTGTTTTTT. It is translated as CASSLINLGPSGDEKLFF.

This chain connects TRBV4-2 to TRBJ1-5, with 7 bases fitting TRBD1. V trimming: 0 bases; J trimming: 7 bases; junction bases outside the gene matches: 6. The CDR3 totals 15 residues. Germline CDR1 is LGHNA and CDR2 is YNFKEQ. CDR3 nucleotide sequence: TGTGCCAGCAGCCAAGACACAGGGGTGGACCAGCCCCAGCATTTT. Protein: CASSQDTGVDQPQHF.

This clone occurred a few times. The chain combines TRBV28 with TRBJ2-3; D is perhaps TRBD2 (6 bases). V gave up 5 bases and J gave up 0 bases, with 18 bases separating them. This CDR3 has 17 residues. Germline CDR1 MDHEN, CDR2 SYDVKM. CDR3 DNA sequence: TGTGCCAGCAGTCCCTCAGGAGGGCCTGCTAGCACAGATACGCAGTATTTT. This sequence encodes CASSPSGGPASTDTQYF.